This T cell receptor (beta chain) was retrieved from a study of T cells in tumors after PD-1 blockade. Study context: Some patients also took daily vismodegib 150 mg during anti-PD-1 treatment. Blood samples averaged roughly 110,000 templates (range about 23,000-280,000) and 36,000 or so unique clonotypes.

Overall study results and limits: Blood contained about 43% of the tumor's TCR clonotypes.

Sequencing used immunoSEQ multiplex PCR; TCRdb keeps in-frame clones, though not all of them. The sample lists approximately 47,000 clones, 65% to 85% occurring once. The CDR3 extends over 14 amino acids. Looked up from germline, CDR1 is MNHEY and CDR2 is SVGAGI. V was pared by 4 bases and J by 7 bases, with 5 bases of the junction left unmatched. Concerning this clone itself: The antigen remains undetermined.

Source: PBMCs, taken before anti-PD-1 therapy. The TCR sequence derives from a human donor with advanced basal cell or squamous cell carcinoma (not recorded which). The V call is TRBV6-5, the J call TRBJ2-1; 9 bases match TRBD2. The CDR3, as DNA: TGTGCCAGCAGTTTAGCGGGAGTTCATAATGAGCAGTTCTTC. Translating gives CASSLAGVHNEQFF.